One sample yielded the 19 T cell receptor beta chains listed below, sequenced in a study of metastatic and nonmetastatic thyroid tumors. TCRdb re-analyzed the PCR reads using MiXCR. The sample includes some 16,000 clones, less than 25% of them seen just once. Patients were all untreated before their thyroid surgery. Sequencing input: tumor tissue. These receptors came from a male donor with papillary thyroid cancer or a benign thyroid nodule (not recorded which). Some clones in this sample may be carry-over from other donors' samples.

This clone turned up a few times. The chain recombines TRBV7-2 with TRBJ2-3; maybe TRBD2 (6 bases). The CDR3 loop spans 15 amino acids. The germline gives CDR1 SGHTA, CDR2 FQGNSA. V lost 2 bases to trimming and J lost 0 bases, with 9 bases between them. The CDR3 region is CASSLWGRSTDTQYF. The CDR3, as DNA: TGTGCCAGCAGCTTATGGGGGAGGAGCACAGATACGCAGTATTTT.

This clone was seen a few times. The rearrangement links TRBV6-1 to TRBJ1-2; no reliable D call. The V end lost 4 bases, the J end lost 4 bases, and 10 bases lay between the germline ends. CDR1 and CDR2 from the germline V gene are MNHNS and SASEGT. The CDR3 runs to 13 residues. The CDR3 nucleotides read TGTGCCAGCAGTGTCTCTCGACTCTATGGCTACACCTTC. This sequence encodes CASSVSRLYGYTF.

This clone was found a few times. This chain uses TRBV28 with TRBJ2-7; 10 bases align to TRBD2. Germline V gene data show CDR1 as MDHEN and CDR2 as SYDVKM. After removal of 6 bases from V and 3 bases from J, the junction contained 20 bases not matched to a gene. The CDR3 has 19 residues. The CDR3 DNA is TGTGCCAGCAGCCCTACCCTCGTGGGTATTAGCGGGAGGATCTACGAGCAGTACTTC. Protein product: CASSPTLVGISGRIYEQYF.

On this clone itself: The junction departs from the called germline gene at one end, perhaps through a read error. The chain couples TRBV9 to TRBJ1-6; D not resolved. Germline-derived CDR1 and CDR2 are SGDLS and YYNGEE. The CDR3 is made up of 15 amino acids. The chain's CDR3 is CASIVAYGPGAPLHF. In DNA form, the CDR3 reads TGTGCCAGCATCGTAGCCTACGGTCCCGGGGCACCCCTCCACTTT.

There are a few counts of this clone. This could be a read error, since a much larger clone is one nucleotide away. The sample has other DNA sequences that encode this CDR3 too. The gene calls are TRBV20-1 and TRBJ2-6; no definite D call. CDR3 size: 13 residues. Between the trimmed V and J ends, which lost 5 bases and 4 bases, there was a span of 9 bases. In germline, CDR1 is DFQATT, CDR2 SNEGSKA (reference sequence). The CDR3 protein is CSAAESGANVLTF. The CDR3 bases are TGCAGTGCTGCAGAGTCCGGGGCCAACGTCCTGACTTTC.

By frequency in the sample, this clone is medium-sized. The V gene is TRBV20-1, the J gene TRBJ1-2; a possible D gene is TRBD1 (6 bases). CDR3 size: 13 residues. The germline V gene encodes CDR1 DFQATT and CDR2 SNEGSKA (reference sequence). V was shortened by 5 bases and J by 7 bases, with 17 bases between the two germline ends. CDR3: CSASQTGSLGYTF. In DNA form, the CDR3 reads TGCAGTGCTTCCCAAACAGGGTCCCTTGGCTACACCTTC.

The chain couples TRBV7-8 to TRBJ2-1; D call uncertain. In germline, CDR1 is SGHVS, CDR2 FQNEAQ. CDR3 length equals 14 residues. Trimming took 5 bases from V and 4 from J, leaving 12 bases between them. The CDR3 bases are TGTGCCAGCAGCCCCGGTGCTGCTTACAATGAGCAGTTCTTC. This encodes CASSPGAAYNEQFF.

The CDR3 sequence is CSAPVGSRGWEQYF. CDR3 bases: TGCAGTGCTCCAGTGGGATCCCGGGGCTGGGAGCAGTACTTC. V gene TRBV20-1 combines with J gene TRBJ2-7; D tentatively reads TRBD1 or TRBD2 (5 bases each). Germline CDR1 reads DFQATT; CDR2 reads SNEGSKA (reference sequence). V dropped 5 bases and J dropped 7 bases, with 21 bases sitting between them. The CDR3 is made up of 14 amino acids.

This clone showed up many times. CDR3 DNA: TGCAGTGAAAGGGGGCCCCAAGAGACCCAGTACTTC. Translation gives CSERGPQETQYF. The V gene is TRBV20-1, the J gene TRBJ2-5; 7 bases align to TRBD1. J gave up 1 base and V 7 bases, and 3 bases lay outside the gene matches. CDR3 length: 12 amino acids. Germline V gene sequence: CDR1 DFQATT, CDR2 SNEGSKA (reference sequence).

This clone was observed at least ten times. The chain employs TRBV5-6 and TRBJ1-1; tentatively, D is TRBD1 (6 bases). The V gene lost 6 bases and the J gene lost 9 bases, with 15 bases spanning the gap. The CDR3 extends over 12 amino acids. Germline V gene lookup returns CDR1 SGHDT and CDR2 YYEEEE. The CDR3 reads CASTTLDRQAFF. In DNA form, the CDR3 reads TGTGCCAGCACCACCCTCGACAGGCAAGCTTTCTTT.

As regards this clone: Mismatch with germline at one junction end may stem from a read error. This chain uses TRBV6-1 with TRBJ2-7, with TRBD2 matching over 7 bases. The CDR3 is 17 amino acids. Germline values: CDR1 MNHNS, CDR2 SASEGT. The CDR3 DNA reads TGTCCCAGCAGTGACCCTTCCGGGACTATCGGGATGTGGGAGCAGCACTTC. This sequence encodes CPSSDPSGTIGMWEQHF.

In DNA form, the CDR3 reads TGCGCCAGCAGCCAACGAACGACGGCCTCTCACACAGATACGCAGTATTTT. Residues: CASSQRTTASHTDTQYF. The chain is built from TRBV4-1 and TRBJ2-3, with D hard to call. Trimming left V 2 bases short and J 2 bases short, with 17 bases between. There are 17 residues in the CDR3. Germline V gene data show CDR1 as MGHRA and CDR2 as YSYEKL.

The chain is built from TRBV7-8 and TRBJ2-7; TRBD1 agrees at 8 bases. Germline lookup yields CDR1 SGHVS and CDR2 FQNEAQ. The CDR3 runs 15 residues. Trimming cost V 5 bases and J 3 bases; bases outside gene matches: 9. CDR3 residues: CASSLGTGLGYEQYF. Here the CDR3 DNA reads TGTGCCAGCAGCCTCGGGACAGGCCTCGGCTACGAGCAGTACTTC. The whole variable domain, filled in from reference TRBV7-8 and TRBJ2-7, reads GAGVSQSPRYKVAKRGQDVALRCDPISGHVSLFWYQQALGQGPEFLTYFQNEAQLDKSGLPSDRFFAERPEGSVSTLKIQRTQQEDSAVYLCASSLGTGLGYEQYFGPGTRLTVT.

This clone was seen at least ten times. The chain employs TRBV12-3 or TRBV12-4 and TRBJ2-3, with a weak D call TRBD2 (5 bases). V was cut by 6 bases and J by 2 bases, with 15 bases left in between. This CDR3 has 15 amino acids. CDR3 DNA: TGTGCCAGCAGCCCCCTCGGCGGGCCCACAGATACGCAGTATTTT. Translation: CASSPLGGPTDTQYF.

This chain links TRBV4-3 with TRBJ2-7; unclear D gene. Germline V gene data show CDR1 as LGHNA and CDR2 as YSLEER. V lost 0 bases and J 4 bases, leaving 7 bases between the germline ends. This CDR3 has 13 residues. The CDR3 sequence: CASSQDKRYEQYF. The CDR3 region has the DNA TGCGCCAGCAGCCAAGATAAGCGTTACGAGCAGTACTTC.

V is TRBV6-1 and J is TRBJ1-3, with 8 bases fitting TRBD1. Germline CDR1 and CDR2: MNHNS and SASEGT. Unmatched junction bases numbered 8, after V lost 7 bases and J lost 3 bases. This CDR3 region has 15 residues. The CDR3 region has the DNA TGTGCCAGCACCCAGGGGGCATTCGGTGGAAACACCATATATTTT. It yields the protein CASTQGAFGGNTIYF.

This clone was observed a few times. Other DNA variants within this sample encode the same CDR3. V gene TRBV6-2 or TRBV6-3 combines with J gene TRBJ1-5; the D gene is possibly TRBD1 (6 bases). Trimming stripped 8 bases from V and 3 bases from J, with 17 bases between. The CDR3 covers 15 residues. Germline CDR1 reads MNHEY; CDR2 reads SVGEGT. The DNA for the CDR3 is TGTGCCAGCTCCCAGACAGGTGCTCCCAATCAGCCCCAGCATTTT. This encodes CASSQTGAPNQPQHF.

This clone was detected only a few times. J is TRBJ2-7 and V is TRBV12-3 or TRBV12-4, with a weak D call TRBD2 (7 bases). Trimming took 8 bases from V and 3 from J, leaving 14 bases between them. This CDR3 comprises 13 residues. The CDR3 bases are TGTGCCAGCCAGAGGGGGGGCTACTACGAGCAGTACTTC. This codes for CASQRGGYYEQYF.

On this clone itself: A junction end diverges from the germline sequence, so it may reflect a read error. The V and J genes are TRBV9 and TRBJ2-3; D gene unclear. The CDR3 sequence is 14 residues long. CDR1 and CDR2 from the germline V gene are SGDLS and YYNGEE. The CDR3 sequence is CASSPLPVTDTHYF. For the CDR3, the DNA is TGTGCCAGCAGCCCTCTGCCCGTCACAGATACGCATTATTTT.